This T cell receptor (beta chain) stems from a study of control samples from healthy donors and cancer patients. Method: immunoSEQ multiplex PCR; TCRdb's copy keeps in-frame clones and lacks some. The profile shows about 96,000 clones, roughly 93% of them singletons. The CDR3 is made up of 13 amino acids. With 2 bases removed from V and 7 bases from J, the gap between germline ends came to 11 bases. The germline V gene has CDR1 GTSNPN and CDR2 SVGIG (reference sequence). The genes are TRBV30 and TRBJ1-4; D is possibly TRBD1 (6 bases). The receptor's source is a man younger than 35 in good health. Sequenced input: blood. This CDR3 reads CAWSPRGGEKLFF. The CDR3 DNA sequence: TGTGCCTGGAGTCCACGAGGGGGTGAAAAACTGTTTTTT.